Below are 31 T cell receptor beta chains sequenced from a single sample in a study of T cells in Graves' hyperthyroidism and ophthalmopathy. RNA transcripts yielded amplified TCR beta CDR3 regions. A set of HTBI primers served as the primers for a first-round RT-PCR of the TCR CDR3. Via MiXCR, TCRdb re-called the multiplex PCR reads, giving one row per CDR3 protein. Of approximately 330,000 distinct CDR3 sequences in the sample, around 23% were seen once. The sample taken for sequencing was blood. The receptors originated from a woman in her forties or fifties with Graves' hyperthyroidism.

This clonotype has a count of ten or more. The chain employs TRBV10-3 and TRBJ1-1; D gene uncertain. The V end lost 5 bases, the J end lost 0 bases, and 7 bases lay between the germline ends. In germline, CDR1 is ENHRY, CDR2 SYGVKD. CDR3 length equals 13 residues. CDR3 sequence reads: CAISNLMNTEAFF. In DNA form, the CDR3 reads TGTGCCATCAGTAATCTTATGAACACTGAAGCTTTCTTT.

This clonotype showed up many times. V usage is TRBV28 and J usage is TRBJ2-7, with 7 bases that match TRBD1. V gave up 3 bases and J gave up 0 bases; unmatched junction bases: 8. The length of the CDR3 is 16 residues. Germline V gene sequence: CDR1 MDHEN, CDR2 SYDVKM. CDR3 in DNA: TGTGCCAGCAGTTTCTCGGGACAGCTAAACTCCTACGAGCAGTACTTC. It yields the protein CASSFSGQLNSYEQYF.

The table lists this clonotype with many counts. The rearrangement links TRBV20-1 to TRBJ2-1, with TRBD2 matching over 11 bases. Per germline, CDR1 DFQATT and CDR2 SNEGSKA (reference sequence). With V trimmed by 3 bases and J by 9 bases, 7 bases remained unmatched. This CDR3 is built from 14 residues. CDR3 nucleotide sequence: TGCAGTGCTAGTTTTAGCGGGAGGGCCGGTGAGCAGTTCTTC. Its protein is CSASFSGRAGEQFF.

This rearrangement joins TRBV27 to TRBJ1-6; no reliable D call. Germline assignment: CDR1 MNHEY and CDR2 SMNVEV (reference sequence). Trimming shortened V by 2 bases and J by 6 bases, and 17 bases separated the two germline ends. This CDR3 has 17 amino acids. The CDR3 region has the DNA TGTGCCAGCAGTTTAGTGTCTGGAGGGTATGGTAATTCACCCCTCCACTTT. This gives the protein CASSLVSGGYGNSPLHF.

This clonotype came up many times. The chain is built from TRBV3-1 and TRBJ2-4; D possibly matches TRBD1 or TRBD2 (5 bases each). V lost 4 bases and J 6 bases, leaving 16 bases between the germline ends. From germline, CDR1 is LGHDT and CDR2 YNNKEL (reference sequence). This CDR3 region has 15 residues. The CDR3 coding sequence is TGTGCCAGCAGCCCCAGGTTGGGGGTGAGAAACATTCAGTACTTC. As protein: CASSPRLGVRNIQYF. The variable domain in full, completed from reference TRBV3-1 and TRBJ2-4, reads DTAVSQTPKYLVTQMGNDKSIKCEQNLGHDTMYWYKQDSKKFLKIMFSYNNKELIINETVPNRFSPKSPDKAHLNLHINSLELGDSAVYFCASSPRLGVRNIQYFGAGTRLSVL.

This clonotype was counted many times. The gene calls are TRBV7-3 and TRBJ2-3; maybe TRBD2 (6 bases). Germline-derived CDR1 and CDR2 are SGHTA and FQGTGA. The CDR3 totals 15 residues. Trimming took off 5 bases at V and 1 base at J, with 13 bases between the two ends. The CDR3 DNA reads TGTGCCAGCAGCCTAATGGCTAGCGGCACAGATACGCAGTATTTT. The encoded protein is CASSLMASGTDTQYF.

This clonotype was counted ten times or more. This rearrangement joins TRBV5-1 to TRBJ1-2; D is undetermined. The CDR3 runs 13 residues. In germline, CDR1 is SGHRS, CDR2 YFSETQ. V gave up 2 bases and J gave up 8 bases, with 13 bases separating them. CDR3 nucleotides: TGCGCCAGCAGCTTCGACGGTTCTCGCGGCTACACCTTC. This translates into CASSFDGSRGYTF. The whole variable domain, filled in from reference TRBV5-1 and TRBJ1-2, reads KAGVTQTPRYLIKTRGQQVTLSCSPISGHRSVSWYQQTPGQGLQFLFEYFSETQRNKGNFPGRFSGRQFSNSRSEMNVSTLELGDSALYLCASSFDGSRGYTFGSGTRLTVV.

This clonotype was counted many times. The chain is built from TRBV5-1 and TRBJ2-2; 7 bases fit TRBD1. This CDR3 comprises 16 residues. The germline V gene encodes CDR1 SGHRS and CDR2 YFSETQ. With 2 bases clipped from V and 0 bases from J, the junction kept 4 bases outside the gene matches. CDR3 sequence reads: CASSLTGTANTGELFF. The CDR3 DNA is TGCGCCAGCAGCTTAACCGGGACAGCGAACACCGGGGAGCTGTTTTTT.

The J gene is TRBJ2-7, the V gene TRBV5-6; the D is unclear. Trimming left V 7 bases short and J 3 bases short, with 14 bases between. Germline lookup yields CDR1 SGHDT and CDR2 YYEEEE. This CDR3 has 13 amino acids. DNA of the CDR3: TGTGCCAGCTCTCCCTCTCGTAACTACGAGCAGTACTTC. Amino acid sequence: CASSPSRNYEQYF.

This clonotype was picked up many times. V usage is TRBV14 and J usage is TRBJ2-1; D perhaps matches TRBD2 (6 bases). Deletions cut 2 bases from V and 6 bases from J, with 8 bases between. The germline V gene encodes CDR1 SGHDN and CDR2 FVKESK. This CDR3 is 13 amino acids long. The chain's CDR3 is CASSQLSGNEQFF. The CDR3 DNA is TGTGCCAGCAGCCAACTTAGCGGCAATGAGCAGTTCTTC.

In its sample, this clonotype was seen many times. V gene TRBV7-8 combines with J gene TRBJ2-3; TRBD2 agrees at 12 bases. This CDR3 contains 17 residues. The V and J ends lost 3 bases and 1 base, in that order; junction bases with no gene match: 5. Germline lookup yields CDR1 SGHVS and CDR2 FQNEAQ. The DNA of the CDR3 is TGTGCCAGCAGCTTCCCTAGCGGGAGGGCCGGCACAGATACGCAGTATTTT. This translates into CASSFPSGRAGTDTQYF. The full variable domain, rest sourced from reference TRBV7-8 and TRBJ2-3, is GAGVSQSPRYKVAKRGQDVALRCDPISGHVSLFWYQQALGQGPEFLTYFQNEAQLDKSGLPSDRFFAERPEGSVSTLKIQRTQQEDSAVYLCASSFPSGRAGTDTQYFGPGTRLTVL.

This clonotype was observed many times. The chain recombines TRBV7-9 with TRBJ1-2; D ambiguous. Germline CDR1 reads SEHNR; CDR2 reads FQNEAQ (reference sequence). The ends were cut back, 5 bases at V and 3 bases at J, with 13 bases in the middle. This CDR3 is 14 amino acids long. CDR3 sequence (DNA): TGTGCCAGCAGCCCCCTTGGAGGGTACTATGGCTACACCTTC. Protein sequence: CASSPLGGYYGYTF.

This clonotype was detected ten times or more. V and J are TRBV7-9 and TRBJ2-5; D perhaps matches TRBD2 (5 bases). V lost 9 bases, J lost 5 bases, and 10 bases lay in between. CDR3 length: 11 residues. Germline V gives CDR1 SEHNR, CDR2 FQNEAQ (reference sequence). The CDR3 DNA follows: TGTGCCAGTCGGGGAGCGGAGACCCAGTACTTC. Translating gives CASRGAETQYF.

There are a few counts of this clonotype. The genes are TRBV18 and TRBJ2-5; 9 bases agree with TRBD2. V was pared by 2 bases and J by 4 bases, with 2 bases of the junction left unmatched. The CDR3 has 14 amino acids. Germline-derived CDR1 and CDR2 are KGHSH and LQKENI. CDR3 region: CASSPVTSGETQYF. The DNA of the CDR3 is TGTGCCAGCTCACCAGTGACTAGCGGAGAGACCCAGTACTTC.

This sequence joins TRBV5-1 and TRBJ2-1; D might be TRBD1 (6 bases). V was trimmed by 4 bases and J by 8 bases, leaving 13 bases between them. Germline lookup yields CDR1 SGHRS and CDR2 YFSETQ. This CDR3 has 13 amino acids. The CDR3 loop reads CASSEVQGDEQFF. The CDR3 nucleotides read TGCGCCAGCAGCGAGGTACAGGGTGATGAGCAGTTCTTC.

This clonotype was seen at least ten times. The V call is TRBV2, the J call TRBJ2-2; 7 nucleotides match TRBD1. CDR1 SNHLY and CDR2 FYNNEI come from the germline V gene. The CDR3 is made up of 16 amino acids. The V segment lost 3 bases and the J segment 5 bases; nucleotides outside the gene matches: 9. CDR3 bases: TGTGCCAGCAGTGACATGGACAAACAGGGGACCGGGGAGCTGTTTTTT. Translating gives CASSDMDKQGTGELFF.

This clonotype has a count of ten or more. The rearrangement links TRBV28 to TRBJ2-3; D possibly corresponds to TRBD2 (6 bases). Trimming stripped 6 bases from V and 2 bases from J, with 15 bases between. Germline V gene data show CDR1 as MDHEN and CDR2 as SYDVKM. The CDR3 covers 15 residues. CDR3 region: CASSFRDWNTDTQYF. CDR3 DNA sequence: TGTGCCAGCAGCTTCCGGGACTGGAACACAGATACGCAGTATTTT.

This clonotype was picked up many times. The chain links TRBV20-1 to TRBJ2-5, with 8 bases that match TRBD1. Germline values: CDR1 DFQATT, CDR2 SNEGSKA (reference sequence). J lost 4 bases, V lost 2 bases, and 9 bases had no gene match. This CDR3 is built from 15 residues. In DNA form, the CDR3 reads TGCAGTGCTAGAAGAGACGGACAGGGACGAGAGACCCAGTACTTC. Amino acid sequence: CSARRDGQGRETQYF.

This clonotype occurred a few times. This chain links TRBV20-1 with TRBJ1-2; a possible D gene is TRBD1 (6 bases). The V end was cut by 5 bases, the J end by 8 bases, with 15 bases between. CDR3 length: 12 residues. Per germline, CDR1 DFQATT and CDR2 SNEGSKA (reference sequence). This CDR3 reads CSAPQQGRGYTF. For the CDR3, the DNA is TGCAGTGCTCCTCAACAGGGTCGGGGCTACACCTTC.

This clonotype was counted many times. The chain employs TRBV12-3 or TRBV12-4 and TRBJ1-6, with D tentatively TRBD1 (6 bases). Trimming stripped 6 bases from V and 9 bases from J, with 15 bases between. The CDR3 has 14 residues. This CDR3 reads CASRQGRLSSPLHF. In DNA form, the CDR3 reads TGTGCCAGCAGACAGGGAAGACTTAGTTCACCCCTCCACTTT.

The chain uses TRBV28 and TRBJ2-3; no definite D call. CDR1 and CDR2 from the germline V gene are MDHEN and SYDVKM. V was clipped by 3 bases and J by 2 bases, with 9 bases between them. CDR3 length: 14 amino acids. Here the CDR3 reads CASSFRQNTDTQYF. In nucleotides, the CDR3 is TGTGCCAGCAGTTTTCGTCAGAACACAGATACGCAGTATTTT.

This clonotype has just a few counts. The chain joins TRBV27 to TRBJ1-1; D call uncertain. The CDR3 contains 14 residues. V was pared by 4 bases and J by 8 bases, with 17 bases between. Germline CDR1 and CDR2: MNHEY and SMNVEV (reference sequence). CDR3 coding DNA: TGTGCCAGCAGTTCGATACCACCGGGTTTGGAAGCTTTCTTT. This codes for CASSSIPPGLEAFF.

This clonotype was counted ten times or more. V usage is TRBV5-4 and J usage is TRBJ2-5, with D perhaps given as TRBD1 or TRBD2 (5 bases each). The V end was cut by 0 bases, the J end by 5 bases, with 14 bases between. Germline CDR1 is SGHNT and CDR2 is YYREEE (reference sequence). This CDR3 spans 15 amino acids. The CDR3 DNA reads TGTGCCAGCAGCTTGGCCAGGGACCGCACGGAGACCCAGTACTTC. Translating gives CASSLARDRTETQYF.

At least ten counts were recorded for this clonotype. J is TRBJ2-3 and V is TRBV7-2; D may be TRBD1 (6 bases). Trimming cost V 4 bases and J 3 bases, with 20 bases left between them. From germline, CDR1 is SGHTA and CDR2 FQGNSA. This CDR3 region has 17 residues. The CDR3 protein is CASSSHLDRKPTDTQYF. The CDR3, as DNA: TGTGCCAGCAGCTCACATCTGGACAGAAAACCTACAGATACGCAGTATTTT.

This clonotype was counted ten times or more. This chain connects TRBV9 to TRBJ2-6, with D possibly matching TRBD1 (6 bases). The CDR3 loop spans 16 amino acids. V lost 0 bases and J lost 2, with 9 bases in between. CDR1 is SGDLS and CDR2 is YYNGEE in the germline V gene. The CDR3 loop reads CASSVGSGAGANVLTF. As DNA, the CDR3 is TGTGCCAGCAGCGTAGGGTCAGGGGCTGGGGCCAACGTCCTGACTTTC.

This clonotype came up many times. The chain is built from TRBV7-3 and TRBJ2-7; the D is unclear. Trimming stripped 7 bases from V and 0 bases from J, with 22 bases between. Germline V gives CDR1 SGHTA, CDR2 FQGTGA. CDR3 length: 17 amino acids. This chain's CDR3 is CASITLFWVGCSYEQYF. The CDR3 DNA sequence: TGTGCCAGCATCACGTTATTCTGGGTAGGATGCTCCTACGAGCAGTACTTC. Full variable domain (outside the CDR3, taken from reference TRBV7-3 and TRBJ2-7): GAGVSQTPSNKVTEKGKYVELRCDPISGHTALYWYRQSLGQGPEFLIYFQGTGAADDSGLPNDRFFAVRPEGSVSTLKIQRTERGDSAVYLCASITLFWVGCSYEQYFGPGTRLTVT.

This clonotype was detected only a few times. This chain connects TRBV6-1 to TRBJ2-1; D remains ambiguous. The germline gives CDR1 MNHNS, CDR2 SASEGT. The CDR3 consists of 11 residues. Trimming took 5 bases from V and 6 from J, leaving 5 bases between them. The CDR3 sequence is CASSFGNEQFF. The CDR3 nucleotides read TGTGCCAGCAGTTTCGGCAATGAGCAGTTCTTC.

This clonotype was seen repeatedly, ten times or more. This chain uses TRBV19 with TRBJ2-1; 16 positions match TRBD2. J lost 7 bases, V lost 5 bases, and 5 bases had no gene match. Looked up from germline, CDR1 is LNHDA and CDR2 is SQIVND (reference sequence). The CDR3 totals 16 residues. The CDR3 bases are TGTGCCAGTAGTCCCCAGGGACTAGCGGGGGGGAATGAGCAGTTCTTC. This translates into CASSPQGLAGGNEQFF.

This clonotype was recorded at least ten times. This chain connects TRBV7-8 to TRBJ1-1; 7 bases are a match to TRBD1. The V gene end was trimmed by 1 base and the J gene end by 9 bases; junction bases not matched to a gene: 8. Looked up from germline, CDR1 is SGHVS and CDR2 is FQNEAQ. This CDR3 has 14 residues. CDR3 bases: TGTGCCAGCAGCTTAGTCGGACAGGAAAAAAAAGCTTTCTTT. Protein: CASSLVGQEKKAFF.

At least ten counts were recorded for this clonotype. The CDR3 DNA reads TGCGCCAGCAGCTCGGGACTAGCGGGCCCACGGGACATTCAGTACTTC. Encoded protein: CASSSGLAGPRDIQYF. V is TRBV5-1 and J is TRBJ2-4; 12 nucleotides line up with TRBD2. V gave up 3 bases and J gave up 8 bases; unmatched junction bases: 9. Germline V gives CDR1 SGHRS, CDR2 YFSETQ. There are 16 residues in the CDR3.

Ten or more counts support this clonotype. The V gene is TRBV28, the J gene TRBJ2-2; D gene unclear. The germline gives CDR1 MDHEN, CDR2 SYDVKM. CDR3 length: 13 residues. Trimming took 7 bases from V and 0 from J, leaving 6 bases between them. The CDR3 sequence is CASTRPNTGELFF. The CDR3 DNA is TGTGCCAGCACCAGGCCGAACACCGGGGAGCTGTTTTTT. Full variable domain (missing parts from reference TRBV28 and TRBJ2-2): DVKVTQSSRYLVKRTGEKVFLECVQDMDHENMFWYRQDPGLGLRLIYFSYDVKMKEKGDIPEGYSVSREKKERFSLILESASTNQTSMYLCASTRPNTGELFFGEGSRLTVL.